This T cell receptor (beta chain) was identified during a study of T-cell memory formation after mild COVID-19. The V gene lost 4 bases and the J gene lost 2 bases, with 11 bases spanning the gap. CDR1 is SEHNR and CDR2 is FQNEAQ in the germline V gene (reference sequence). This CDR3 contains 14 residues. MiXCR was run by TCRdb on the 5' RACE reads, yielding one entry per CDR3 protein. The data show 200,000 to 250,000 distinct CDR3 sequences, with over 7.5% seen just once and 3.5% held by the top ten. This clonotype occurred a few times. The receptor comes from a man younger than 30 who had mild COVID-19 (a few samples of this study predate the infection). Cell type and time point are not known. The gene calls are TRBV7-9 and TRBJ2-5; D gene uncertain. The sample taken for sequencing was PBMCs or a T cell subset sorted from them (not recorded which). The chain's CDR3 is CASSYQTMQETQYF. The CDR3 nucleotides are TGTGCCAGCAGCTACCAGACGATGCAAGAGACCCAGTACTTC. Full variable domain (outside the CDR3, taken from reference TRBV7-9 and TRBJ2-5): DTGVSQNPRHKITKRGQNVTFRCDPISEHNRLYWYRQTLGQGPEFLTYFQNEAQLEKSRLLSDRFSAERPKGSFSTLEIQRTEQGDSAMYLCASSYQTMQETQYFGPGTRLLVL.